This T cell receptor (beta chain) came from a study of blood T cell repertoires in COVID-19. Study as a whole: Sources were T cells, B-cell-depleted T cells, or PBMCs; the material itself was cDNA or gDNA.

A single count supports this clone. Method: immunoSEQ multiplex PCR; TCRdb's copy keeps in-frame clones and lacks some. The table includes 150,000 or so clones, around 84% detected once. V was pared by 4 bases and J by 6 bases, with 5 bases of the junction left unmatched. The CDR3 is made up of 16 amino acids. Germline V gives CDR1 LGHDT, CDR2 YNNKEL (reference sequence). The material sequenced was peripheral blood. The sequence derives from a man aged 45-60 years with active or convalescent COVID-19. This chain links TRBV3-1 (or the pseudogene TRBV3-2) with TRBJ1-6; 11 bases agree with TRBD1. The CDR3 region has the DNA TGTGCCAGCAGCCCCACCGGGACAGGGGGTAATTCACCCCTCCACTTT. The encoded protein is CASSPTGTGGNSPLHF.